This T cell receptor (beta chain) was documented in a study of blood T cell repertoires in COVID-19. Study-level background: Acute-phase and convalescent COVID-19 samples originated in the United States, Italy and Spain. PBMCs, B-cell-depleted T cells, or T cells provided the cDNA or gDNA that made up the material.

CDR3 size: 15 residues. Germline assignment: CDR1 KGHDR and CDR2 SFDVKD. Trimming removed 6 bases from V and 2 bases from J; junction bases left unmatched: 6. In the study's own analysis: Scientists estimated how many nucleated cells there were by amplifying reference gene primers. Repertoires were generated with immunoSEQ multiplex PCR, while TCRdb's copy carries only in-frame clones and drops some. Clone size and V and J calls were adopted from that table, with D and trimming inferred from the DNA. The sample holds approximately 92,000 clones; about four fifths are singletons and the top ten take 15% to 20%.

The rearrangement uses TRBV24-1 and TRBJ1-2, with 9 bases aligning to TRBD1. This clonotype was sampled from an elderly man with acute or convalescent COVID-19. The source material was peripheral blood. CDR3 DNA sequence: TGTGCCACCAGTCCCCGCGGGACAGGGAACTATGGCTACACCTTC. This sequence encodes CATSPRGTGNYGYTF.